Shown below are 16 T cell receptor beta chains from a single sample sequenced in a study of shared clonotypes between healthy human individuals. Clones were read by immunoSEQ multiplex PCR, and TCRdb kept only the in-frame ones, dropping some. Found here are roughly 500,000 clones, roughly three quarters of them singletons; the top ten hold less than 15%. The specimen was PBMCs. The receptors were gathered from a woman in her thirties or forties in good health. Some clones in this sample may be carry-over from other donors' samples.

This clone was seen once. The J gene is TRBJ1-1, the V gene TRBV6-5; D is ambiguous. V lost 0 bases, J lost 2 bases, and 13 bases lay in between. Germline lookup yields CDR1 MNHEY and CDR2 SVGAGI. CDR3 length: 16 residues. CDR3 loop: CASSYSTWAGNTEAFF. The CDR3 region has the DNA TGTGCCAGCAGTTACTCGACATGGGCCGGCAACACTGAAGCTTTCTTT.

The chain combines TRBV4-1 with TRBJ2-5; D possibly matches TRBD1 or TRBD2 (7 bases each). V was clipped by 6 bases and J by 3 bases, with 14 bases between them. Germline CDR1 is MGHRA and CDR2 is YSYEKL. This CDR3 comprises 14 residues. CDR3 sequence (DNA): TGCGCCAGCAGGGACAGGCGGGGGAAAGAGACCCAGTACTTC. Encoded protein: CASRDRRGKETQYF.

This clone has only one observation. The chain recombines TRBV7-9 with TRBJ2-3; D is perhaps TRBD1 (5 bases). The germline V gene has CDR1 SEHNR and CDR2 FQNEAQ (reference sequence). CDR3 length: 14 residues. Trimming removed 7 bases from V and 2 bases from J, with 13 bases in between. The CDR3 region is CASTLGLPTDTQYF. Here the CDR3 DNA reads TGTGCCAGCACCCTGGGGCTACCCACAGATACGCAGTATTTT.

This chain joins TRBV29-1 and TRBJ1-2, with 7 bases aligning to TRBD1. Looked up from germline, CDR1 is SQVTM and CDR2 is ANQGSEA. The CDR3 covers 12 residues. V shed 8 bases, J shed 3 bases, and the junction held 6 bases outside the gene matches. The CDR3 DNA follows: TGCAGCACCCGACAGGGTGACTATGGCTACACCTTC. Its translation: CSTRQGDYGYTF.

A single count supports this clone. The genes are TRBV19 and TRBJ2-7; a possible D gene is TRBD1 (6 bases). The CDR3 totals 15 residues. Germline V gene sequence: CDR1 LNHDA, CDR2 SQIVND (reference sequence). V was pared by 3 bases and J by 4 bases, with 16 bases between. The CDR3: CASSMGHSYLYEQYF. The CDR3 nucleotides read TGTGCCAGTAGTATGGGACACTCTTACCTTTACGAGCAGTACTTC.

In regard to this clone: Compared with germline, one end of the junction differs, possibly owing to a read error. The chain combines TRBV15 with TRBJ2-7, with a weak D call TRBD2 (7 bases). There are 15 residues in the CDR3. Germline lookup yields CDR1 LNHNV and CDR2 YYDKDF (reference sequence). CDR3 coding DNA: TGTGCCACCAGCGGAGAAAGGGGGGGCCCCTACGAGCAGTACTTC. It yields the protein CATSGERGGPYEQYF.

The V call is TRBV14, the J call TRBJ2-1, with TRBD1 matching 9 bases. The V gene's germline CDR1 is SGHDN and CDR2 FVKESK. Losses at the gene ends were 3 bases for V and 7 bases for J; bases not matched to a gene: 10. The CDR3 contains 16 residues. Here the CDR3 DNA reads TGTGCCAGCAGCCAGCGCCCCCGGACAGGGGCTAATGAGCAGTTCTTC. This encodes CASSQRPRTGANEQFF.

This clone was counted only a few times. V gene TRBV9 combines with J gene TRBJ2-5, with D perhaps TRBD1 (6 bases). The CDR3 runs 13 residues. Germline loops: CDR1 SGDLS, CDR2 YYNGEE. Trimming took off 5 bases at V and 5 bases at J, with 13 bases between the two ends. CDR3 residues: CASRQTGWETQYF. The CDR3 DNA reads TGTGCCAGCAGGCAAACAGGGTGGGAGACCCAGTACTTC. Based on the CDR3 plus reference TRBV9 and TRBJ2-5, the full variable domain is DSGVTQTPKHLITATGQRVTLRCSPRSGDLSVYWYQQSLDQGLQFLIQYYNGEERAKGNILERFSAQQFPDLHSELNLSSLELGDSALYFCASRQTGWETQYFGPGTRLLVL.

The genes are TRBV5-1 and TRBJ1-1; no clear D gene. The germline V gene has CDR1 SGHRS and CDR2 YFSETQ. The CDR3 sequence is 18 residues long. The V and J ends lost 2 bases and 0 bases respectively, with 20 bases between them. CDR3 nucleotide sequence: TGCGCCAGCAGCTTCGGGAATTCGCCTCCTACTTTGAACACTGAAGCTTTCTTT. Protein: CASSFGNSPPTLNTEAFF.

As DNA, the CDR3 is TGCAGCGTTTTTTGGGCTGTCTACAATGAGCAGTTCTTC. This encodes CSVFWAVYNEQFF. The rearrangement joins TRBV29-1 to TRBJ2-1, with D hard to call. Germline loops: CDR1 SQVTM, CDR2 ANQGSEA. There are 13 residues in the CDR3. V lost 5 bases and J lost 3, with 11 bases in between.

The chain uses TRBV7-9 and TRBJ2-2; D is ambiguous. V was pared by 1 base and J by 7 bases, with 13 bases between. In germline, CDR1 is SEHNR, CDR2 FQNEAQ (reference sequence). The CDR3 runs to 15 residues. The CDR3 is CASSLVTGGLGELFF. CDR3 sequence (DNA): TGTGCCAGCAGCTTAGTAACGGGCGGCCTCGGGGAGCTGTTTTTT. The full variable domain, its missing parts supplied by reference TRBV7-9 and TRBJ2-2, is DTGVSQNPRHKITKRGQNVTFRCDPISEHNRLYWYRQTLGQGPEFLTYFQNEAQLEKSRLLSDRFSAERPKGSFSTLEIQRTEQGDSAMYLCASSLVTGGLGELFFGEGSRLTVL.

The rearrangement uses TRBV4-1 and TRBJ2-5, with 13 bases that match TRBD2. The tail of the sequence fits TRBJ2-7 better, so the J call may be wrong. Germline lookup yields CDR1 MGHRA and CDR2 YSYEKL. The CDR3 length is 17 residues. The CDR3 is CASSQDGLAGESYEQYF. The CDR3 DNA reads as TGCGCCAGCAGCCAAGACGGACTAGCGGGAGAGTCTTACGAGCAGTACTTC.

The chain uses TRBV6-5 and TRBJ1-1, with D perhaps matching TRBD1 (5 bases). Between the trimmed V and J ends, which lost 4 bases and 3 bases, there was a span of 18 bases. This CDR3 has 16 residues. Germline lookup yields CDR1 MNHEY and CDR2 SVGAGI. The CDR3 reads CASSLYPRVRDTEAFF. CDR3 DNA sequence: TGTGCCAGCAGTTTATACCCCAGGGTTAGGGACACTGAAGCTTTCTTT.

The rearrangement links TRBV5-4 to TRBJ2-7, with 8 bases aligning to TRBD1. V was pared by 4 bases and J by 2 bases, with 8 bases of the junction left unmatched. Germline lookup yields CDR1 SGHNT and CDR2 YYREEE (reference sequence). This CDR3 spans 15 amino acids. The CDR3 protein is CASSQPGQAAYEQYF. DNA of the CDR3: TGTGCCAGCAGCCAACCGGGACAGGCCGCCTACGAGCAGTACTTC.

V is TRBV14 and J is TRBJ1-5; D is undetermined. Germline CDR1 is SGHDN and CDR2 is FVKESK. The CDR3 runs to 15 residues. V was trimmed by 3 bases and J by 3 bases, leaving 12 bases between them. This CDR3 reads CASSHTESHNQPQHF. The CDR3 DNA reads TGTGCCAGCAGCCACACAGAGTCACACAATCAGCCCCAGCATTTT.

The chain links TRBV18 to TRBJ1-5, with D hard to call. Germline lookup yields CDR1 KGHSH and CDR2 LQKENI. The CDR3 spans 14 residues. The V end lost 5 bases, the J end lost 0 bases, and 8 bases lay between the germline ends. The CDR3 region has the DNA TGTGCCAGCTCATCCGACGGTAGCAATCAGCCCCAGCATTTT. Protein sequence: CASSSDGSNQPQHF.